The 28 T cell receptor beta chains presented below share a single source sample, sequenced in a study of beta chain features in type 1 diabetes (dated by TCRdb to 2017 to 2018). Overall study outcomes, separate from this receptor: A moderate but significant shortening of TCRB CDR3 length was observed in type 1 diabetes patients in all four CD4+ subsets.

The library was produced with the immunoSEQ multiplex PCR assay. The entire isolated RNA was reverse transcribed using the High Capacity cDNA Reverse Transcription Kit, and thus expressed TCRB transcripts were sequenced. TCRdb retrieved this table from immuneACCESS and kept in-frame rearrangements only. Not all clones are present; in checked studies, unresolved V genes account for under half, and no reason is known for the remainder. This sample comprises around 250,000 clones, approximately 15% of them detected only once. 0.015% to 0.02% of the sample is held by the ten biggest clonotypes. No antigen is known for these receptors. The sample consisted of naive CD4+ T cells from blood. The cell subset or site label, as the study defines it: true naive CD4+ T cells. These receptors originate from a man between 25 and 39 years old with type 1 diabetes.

Written as DNA, the CDR3 is TGTGCCAGCAGTGAAGCCAGGCGACACACAGATACGCAGTATTTT. Encoded protein: CASSEARRHTDTQYF. V is TRBV2 and J is TRBJ2-3; D not resolved. V lost 0 bases, J lost 2 bases, and 9 bases lay in between. The CDR3 runs 15 residues. The germline V gene encodes CDR1 SNHLY and CDR2 FYNNEI.

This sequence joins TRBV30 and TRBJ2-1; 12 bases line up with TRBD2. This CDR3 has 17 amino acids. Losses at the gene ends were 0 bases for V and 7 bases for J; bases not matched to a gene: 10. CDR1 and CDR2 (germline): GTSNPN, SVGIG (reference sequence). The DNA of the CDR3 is TGTGCCTGGAGTGTTAGCATGACTAGCGGGAGTAGGAATGAGCAGTTCTTC. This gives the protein CAWSVSMTSGSRNEQFF.

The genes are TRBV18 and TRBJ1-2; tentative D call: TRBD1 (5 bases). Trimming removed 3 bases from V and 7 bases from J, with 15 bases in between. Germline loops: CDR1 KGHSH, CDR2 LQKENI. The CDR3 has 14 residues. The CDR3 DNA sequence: TGTGCCAGCTCACCCCTAACAGGAATGAGTGGCTACACCTTC. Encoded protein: CASSPLTGMSGYTF.

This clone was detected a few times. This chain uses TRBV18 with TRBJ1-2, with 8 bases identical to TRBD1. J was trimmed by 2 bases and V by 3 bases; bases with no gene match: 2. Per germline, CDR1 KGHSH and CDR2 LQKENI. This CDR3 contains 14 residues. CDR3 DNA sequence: TGTGCCAGCTCACCGGACAGGGAAAACTATGGCTACACCTTC. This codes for CASSPDRENYGYTF.

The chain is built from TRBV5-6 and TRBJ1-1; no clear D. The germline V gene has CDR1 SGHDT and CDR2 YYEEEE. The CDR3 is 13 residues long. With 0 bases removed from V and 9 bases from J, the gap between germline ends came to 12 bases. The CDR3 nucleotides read TGTGCCAGCAGCTTGGTTTCTTTAGAGAAAGCTTTCTTT. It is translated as CASSLVSLEKAFF. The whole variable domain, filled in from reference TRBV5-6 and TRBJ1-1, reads DAGVTQSPTHLIKTRGQQVTLRCSPKSGHDTVSWYQQALGQGPQFIFQYYEEEERQRGNFPDRFSGHQFPNYSSELNVNALLLGDSALYLCASSLVSLEKAFFGQGTRLTVV.

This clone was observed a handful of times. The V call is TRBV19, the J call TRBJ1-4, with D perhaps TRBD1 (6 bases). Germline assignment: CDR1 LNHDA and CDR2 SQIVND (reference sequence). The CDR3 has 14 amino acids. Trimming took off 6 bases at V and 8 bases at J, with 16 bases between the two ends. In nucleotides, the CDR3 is TGTGCCAGTAGATCGGGACCGGGGGGCGAAAAACTGTTTTTT. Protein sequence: CASRSGPGGEKLFF.

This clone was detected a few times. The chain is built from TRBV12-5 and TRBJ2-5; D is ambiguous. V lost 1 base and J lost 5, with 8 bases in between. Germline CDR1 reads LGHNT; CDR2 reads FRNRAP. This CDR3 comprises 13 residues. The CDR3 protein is CASGLAPLETQYF. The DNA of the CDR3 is TGTGCTAGTGGTTTGGCACCACTTGAGACCCAGTACTTC.

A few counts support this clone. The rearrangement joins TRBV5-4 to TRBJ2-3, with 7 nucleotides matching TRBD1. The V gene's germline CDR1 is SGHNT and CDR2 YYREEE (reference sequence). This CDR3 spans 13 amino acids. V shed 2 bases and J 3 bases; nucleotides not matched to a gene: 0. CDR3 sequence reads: CASSLQGTDTQYF. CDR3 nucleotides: TGTGCCAGCAGCTTACAGGGGACAGATACGCAGTATTTT.

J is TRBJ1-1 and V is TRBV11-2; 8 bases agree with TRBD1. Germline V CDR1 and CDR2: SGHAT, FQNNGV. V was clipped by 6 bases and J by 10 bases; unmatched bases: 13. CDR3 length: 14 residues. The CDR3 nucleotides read TGTGCCAGCAGTGCGGGACAGGCCTTATTCGGAGCTTTCTTT. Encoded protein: CASSAGQALFGAFF.

The CDR3 DNA follows: TGTGCCAGCAGTAGTCGACAGGGGATCAACGAGCAGTACTTC. This gives the protein CASSSRQGINEQYF. This chain links TRBV6-6 with TRBJ2-7, with 8 bases lining up with TRBD1. With V trimmed by 5 bases and J by 5 bases, 8 bases remained unmatched. This CDR3 has 14 amino acids. Germline V lookup: CDR1 MNHNY, CDR2 SVGAGI (reference sequence).

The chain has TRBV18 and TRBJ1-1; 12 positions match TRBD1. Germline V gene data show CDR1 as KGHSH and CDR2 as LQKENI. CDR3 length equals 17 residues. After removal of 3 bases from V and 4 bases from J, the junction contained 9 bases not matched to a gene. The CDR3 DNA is TGTGCCAGCTCACCGATGGCCGGGACAGGGGGCTTCACTGAAGCTTTCTTT. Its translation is CASSPMAGTGGFTEAFF.

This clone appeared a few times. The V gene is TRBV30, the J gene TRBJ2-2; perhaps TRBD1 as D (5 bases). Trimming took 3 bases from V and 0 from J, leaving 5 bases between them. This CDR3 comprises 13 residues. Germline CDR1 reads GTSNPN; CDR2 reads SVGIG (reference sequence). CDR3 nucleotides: TGTGCCTGGAGAGGGGCGAACACCGGGGAGCTGTTTTTT. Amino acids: CAWRGANTGELFF.

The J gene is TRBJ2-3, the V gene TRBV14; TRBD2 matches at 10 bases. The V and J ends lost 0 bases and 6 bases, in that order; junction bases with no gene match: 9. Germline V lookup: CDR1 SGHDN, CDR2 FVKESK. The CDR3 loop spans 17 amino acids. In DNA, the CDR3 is TGTGCCAGCAGCCAAGATCCGCGAGCGGGAGGGGGGGATACGCAGTATTTT. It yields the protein CASSQDPRAGGGDTQYF.

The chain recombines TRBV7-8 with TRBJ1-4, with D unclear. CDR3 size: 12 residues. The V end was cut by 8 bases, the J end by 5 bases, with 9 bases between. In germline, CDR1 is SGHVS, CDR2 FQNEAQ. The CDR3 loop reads CASAERNEKLFF. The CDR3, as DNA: TGTGCCAGCGCCGAGAGGAATGAAAAACTGTTTTTT.

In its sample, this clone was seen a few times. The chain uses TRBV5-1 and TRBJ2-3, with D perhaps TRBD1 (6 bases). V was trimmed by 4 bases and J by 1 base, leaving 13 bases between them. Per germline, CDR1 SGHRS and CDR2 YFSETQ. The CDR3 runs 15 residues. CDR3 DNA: TGCGCCAGCAGCATCCAGGGGAAAGGCACAGATACGCAGTATTTT. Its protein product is CASSIQGKGTDTQYF.

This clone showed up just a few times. The CDR3 loop reads CASSPQVGGEQFF. The DNA for the CDR3 is TGCGCCAGCAGCCCACAGGTGGGTGGAGAGCAGTTCTTC. V is TRBV5-1 and J is TRBJ2-1; possible D gene TRBD1, 5 bases. CDR3 length: 13 residues. From germline, CDR1 is SGHRS and CDR2 YFSETQ. The germline V and J ends were trimmed by 4 bases and 10 bases, with 15 bases remaining between them. The whole variable domain, filled in from reference TRBV5-1 and TRBJ2-1, reads KAGVTQTPRYLIKTRGQQVTLSCSPISGHRSVSWYQQTPGQGLQFLFEYFSETQRNKGNFPGRFSGRQFSNSRSEMNVSTLELGDSALYLCASSPQVGGEQFFGPGTRLTVL.

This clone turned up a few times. CDR3 loop: CASSLESGGTYEQYF. DNA for the CDR3: TGTGCCAGCAGCTTGGAGAGCGGGGGAACCTACGAGCAGTACTTC. The chain carries TRBV5-4 and TRBJ2-7; 8 nucleotides align to TRBD2. V dropped 0 bases and J dropped 2; count of bases not matched to a gene: 4. Germline-derived CDR1 and CDR2 are SGHNT and YYREEE (reference sequence). The CDR3 has 15 residues.

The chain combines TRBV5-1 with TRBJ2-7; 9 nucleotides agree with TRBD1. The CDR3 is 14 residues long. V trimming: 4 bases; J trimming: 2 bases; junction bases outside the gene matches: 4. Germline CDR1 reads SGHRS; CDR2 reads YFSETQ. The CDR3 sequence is CASSGGTGPYEQYF. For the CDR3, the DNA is TGCGCCAGCAGCGGAGGGACAGGGCCCTACGAGCAGTACTTC.

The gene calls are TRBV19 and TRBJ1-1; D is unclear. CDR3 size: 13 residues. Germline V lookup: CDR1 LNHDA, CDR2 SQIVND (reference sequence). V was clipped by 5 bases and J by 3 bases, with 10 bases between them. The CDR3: CASSPGRDTEAFF. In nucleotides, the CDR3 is TGTGCCAGTAGTCCCGGGAGAGACACTGAAGCTTTCTTT.

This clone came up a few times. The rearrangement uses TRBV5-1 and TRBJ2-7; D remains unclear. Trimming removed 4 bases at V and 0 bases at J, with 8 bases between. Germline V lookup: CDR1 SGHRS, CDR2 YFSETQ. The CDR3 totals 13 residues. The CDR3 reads CASSRGGSYEQYF. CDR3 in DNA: TGCGCCAGCAGCCGTGGCGGCTCCTACGAGCAGTACTTC.

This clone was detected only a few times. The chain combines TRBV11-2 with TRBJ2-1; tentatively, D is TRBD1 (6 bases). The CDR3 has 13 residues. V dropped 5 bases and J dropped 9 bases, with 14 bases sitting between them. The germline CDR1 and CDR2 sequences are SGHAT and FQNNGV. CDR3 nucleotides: TGTGCCAGCAGCGCCCAACAGGGTCCTGAGCAGTTCTTC. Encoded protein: CASSAQQGPEQFF.

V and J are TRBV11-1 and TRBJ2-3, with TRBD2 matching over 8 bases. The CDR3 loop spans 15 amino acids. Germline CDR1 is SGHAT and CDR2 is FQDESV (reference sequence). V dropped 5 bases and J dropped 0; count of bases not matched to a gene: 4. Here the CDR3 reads CASSTSGTSTDTQYF. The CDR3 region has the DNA TGTGCCAGCAGCACTAGCGGCACTAGCACAGATACGCAGTATTTT. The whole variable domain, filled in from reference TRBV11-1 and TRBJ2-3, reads EAEVAQSPRYKITEKSQAVAFWCDPISGHATLYWYRQILGQGPELLVQFQDESVVDDSQLPKDRFSAERLKGVDSTLKIQPAELGDSAMYLCASSTSGTSTDTQYFGPGTRLTVL.

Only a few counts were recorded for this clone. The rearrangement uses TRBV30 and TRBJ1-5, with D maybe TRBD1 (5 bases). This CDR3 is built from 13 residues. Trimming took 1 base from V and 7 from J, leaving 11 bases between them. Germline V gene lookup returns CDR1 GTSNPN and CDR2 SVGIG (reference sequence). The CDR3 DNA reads TGTGCCTGGAGTGAGGGGATGGAGCAGCCCCAGCATTTT. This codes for CAWSEGMEQPQHF.

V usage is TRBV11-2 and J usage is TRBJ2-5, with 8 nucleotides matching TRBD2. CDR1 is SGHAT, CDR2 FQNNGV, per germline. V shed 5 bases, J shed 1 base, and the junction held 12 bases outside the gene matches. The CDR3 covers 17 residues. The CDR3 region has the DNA TGTGCCAGCAGCCCGACCCGGCCTAGCGGGCCCCAAGAGACCCAGTACTTC. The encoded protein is CASSPTRPSGPQETQYF.

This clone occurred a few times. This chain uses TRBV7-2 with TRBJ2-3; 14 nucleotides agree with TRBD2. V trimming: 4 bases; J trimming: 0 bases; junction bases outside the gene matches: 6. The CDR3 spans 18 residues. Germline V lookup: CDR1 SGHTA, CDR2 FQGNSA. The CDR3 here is CASSSTSGRAWSTDTQYF. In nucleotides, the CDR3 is TGTGCCAGCAGCTCGACTAGCGGGAGGGCCTGGAGCACAGATACGCAGTATTTT.

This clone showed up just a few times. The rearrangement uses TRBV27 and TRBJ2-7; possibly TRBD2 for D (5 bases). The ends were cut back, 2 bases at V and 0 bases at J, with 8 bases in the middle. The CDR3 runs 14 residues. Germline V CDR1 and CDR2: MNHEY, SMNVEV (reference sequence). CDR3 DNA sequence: TGTGCCAGCAGTTTAAATGGACTCTCCTACGAGCAGTACTTC. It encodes CASSLNGLSYEQYF.

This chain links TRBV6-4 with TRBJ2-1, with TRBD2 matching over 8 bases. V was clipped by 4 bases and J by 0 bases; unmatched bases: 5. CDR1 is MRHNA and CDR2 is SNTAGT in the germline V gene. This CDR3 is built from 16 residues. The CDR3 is CASSATSGSSYNEQFF. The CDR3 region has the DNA TGTGCCAGCAGTGCCACTAGCGGTAGCTCCTACAATGAGCAGTTCTTC.

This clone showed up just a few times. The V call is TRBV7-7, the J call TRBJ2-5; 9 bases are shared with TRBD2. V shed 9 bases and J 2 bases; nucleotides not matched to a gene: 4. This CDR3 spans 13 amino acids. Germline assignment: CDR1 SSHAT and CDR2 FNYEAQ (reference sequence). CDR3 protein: CASVAGGQETQYF. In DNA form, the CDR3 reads TGTGCCAGTGTTGCGGGAGGGCAAGAGACCCAGTACTTC.